The 24 T cell receptor beta chains listed next were all sequenced from one sample in a study of T cell responses to AZD1222 COVID-19 vaccine. The method was immunoSEQ multiplex PCR; TCRdb's version includes in-frame clones alone and lacks a portion of them. The data contain 150,000 to 250,000 clones, approximately 93% of them seen just once; the ten biggest clones take up 3% to 3.5%. Sequenced material: peripheral blood, taken 28 days after the second AZD1222 dose. The receptor source for this set is an adult who received the AZD1222 COVID-19 vaccine.

Remarks on this clone: This sample includes further DNA sequences coding for the same CDR3. This chain joins TRBV18 and TRBJ2-1; D gene uncertain. The V gene lost 5 bases and the J gene lost 3 bases, with 8 bases spanning the gap. The CDR3 runs to 13 residues. In germline, CDR1 is KGHSH, CDR2 LQKENI. The CDR3 sequence is CASSIDLYNEQFF. The CDR3 DNA follows: TGTGCCAGCTCAATCGACCTCTACAATGAGCAGTTCTTC.

This clone showed up just once. The chain couples TRBV28 to TRBJ2-7, with D possibly being TRBD1 (5 bases). CDR3 size: 10 residues. V was clipped by 8 bases and J by 9 bases, with 11 bases between them. Germline V gives CDR1 MDHEN, CDR2 SYDVKM. The CDR3: CASRQSRQYF. DNA of the CDR3: TGTGCCAGCCGACAGTCCCGGCAGTACTTC.

This clone has just a few counts. CDR3: CASLIAESYEQYF. The CDR3 nucleotides read TGTGCCAGCCTCATCGCGGAGTCCTACGAGCAGTACTTC. The chain couples TRBV6-5 to TRBJ2-7; D uncertain. The CDR3 totals 13 residues. V gave up 8 bases and J gave up 1 base, with 12 bases separating them. Germline values: CDR1 MNHEY, CDR2 SVGAGI.

This clone was counted at least ten times. The V gene is TRBV6-4, the J gene TRBJ2-1; D not resolved. Germline CDR1 reads MRHNA; CDR2 reads SNTAGT. V lost 4 bases and J lost 4, with 11 bases in between. The CDR3 is 14 amino acids. CDR3: CASSGSSRYNEQFF. CDR3 bases: TGTGCCAGCAGTGGATCATCTCGATACAATGAGCAGTTCTTC.

CDR3 coding DNA: TGTGCCAGTAGTATACTAGCGGACACCGGGGAGCTGTTTTTT. The encoded protein is CASSILADTGELFF. The chain employs TRBV19 and TRBJ2-2, with 7 bases lining up with TRBD2. Germline values: CDR1 LNHDA, CDR2 SQIVND (reference sequence). J lost 3 bases, V lost 2 bases, and 0 bases had no gene match. The CDR3 is made up of 14 amino acids.

The CDR3 reads CASSLWGASSYNEQFF. CDR3 DNA: TGTGCCAGCAGCTTATGGGGGGCTAGCTCCTACAATGAGCAGTTCTTC. The chain joins TRBV7-2 to TRBJ2-1, with D perhaps assigned TRBD1 or TRBD2 (6 bases each). Germline CDR1 and CDR2: SGHTA and FQGNSA. Trimming took off 2 bases at V and 0 bases at J, with 11 bases between the two ends. This CDR3 comprises 16 residues.

The rearrangement links TRBV5-4 to TRBJ2-5, with 7 bases lining up with TRBD1. Trimming removed 4 bases from V and 1 base from J; junction bases left unmatched: 1. CDR1 is SGHNT, CDR2 YYREEE, per germline (reference sequence). This CDR3 region has 13 residues. The CDR3 reads CASSRQGQETQYF. The DNA of the CDR3 is TGTGCCAGCAGCCGACAGGGCCAAGAGACCCAGTACTTC.

The chain joins TRBV19 to TRBJ1-5; D is uncertain. Trimming cost V 5 bases and J 5 bases, with 10 bases left between them. Germline CDR1 is LNHDA and CDR2 is SQIVND (reference sequence). This CDR3 region has 13 residues. For the CDR3, the DNA is TGTGCCAGTAGTTGGGATCTAGATCAGCCCCAGCATTTT. Translation: CASSWDLDQPQHF. The complete variable domain, with remaining parts taken from reference TRBV19 and TRBJ1-5, reads DGGITQSPKYLFRKEGQNVTLSCEQNLNHDAMYWYRQDPGQGLRLIYYSQIVNDFQKGDIAEGYSVSREKKESFPLTVTSAQKNPTAFYLCASSWDLDQPQHFGDGTRLSIL.

This chain connects TRBV7-9 to TRBJ1-2; tentatively, D is TRBD1 (5 bases). Germline V gene sequence: CDR1 SEHNR, CDR2 FQNEAQ (reference sequence). V lost 1 base and J 9 bases, leaving 12 bases between the germline ends. This CDR3 contains 13 residues. The CDR3 nucleotides read TGTGCCAGCAGCTTAGATCACTGGGGCCGCTACACCTTC. It encodes CASSLDHWGRYTF.

This clone was counted a single time. The chain couples TRBV9 to TRBJ2-7, with D possibly called TRBD1 or TRBD2 (5 bases each). The germline V and J ends were trimmed by 4 bases and 3 bases, with 20 bases remaining between them. CDR1 and CDR2 (germline): SGDLS, YYNGEE. The CDR3 consists of 16 residues. The CDR3 sequence: CASSFRHGTAFYEQYF. CDR3 coding DNA: TGTGCCAGCAGCTTCCGGCACGGGACCGCCTTCTACGAGCAGTACTTC.

This chain connects TRBV19 to TRBJ1-3; D may be TRBD1 (5 bases). The ends were cut back, 4 bases at V and 4 bases at J, with 17 bases in the middle. This CDR3 region has 16 residues. Germline CDR1 reads LNHDA; CDR2 reads SQIVND (reference sequence). Written as DNA, the CDR3 is TGTGCCAGTAGTAACCGAATCTTTACAGGAGGAAACACCATATATTTT. Its protein is CASSNRIFTGGNTIYF.

The chain couples TRBV15 to TRBJ2-7; the D is unclear. The CDR3 consists of 18 residues. With 5 bases removed from V and 4 bases from J, the gap between germline ends came to 27 bases. From germline, CDR1 is LNHNV and CDR2 YYDKDF (reference sequence). The CDR3 reads CATSGFSRQETFSYEQYF. As DNA, the CDR3 is TGTGCCACCAGCGGATTTAGTCGTCAGGAGACCTTCTCTTACGAGCAGTACTTC.

The rearrangement links TRBV11-3 to TRBJ2-1, with D unclear. The CDR3 is made up of 12 amino acids. V was pared by 2 bases and J by 6 bases, with 5 bases between. Germline values: CDR1 SGHNT, CDR2 YENEEA. Written as DNA, the CDR3 is TGTGCCAGCAGCTTATCTAGCAATGAGCAGTTCTTC. Encoded protein: CASSLSSNEQFF.

The chain couples TRBV6-5 to TRBJ1-1; tentatively, D is TRBD1 (5 bases). Germline-derived CDR1 and CDR2 are MNHEY and SVGAGI. The CDR3 sequence is 13 residues long. Trimming cost V 6 bases and J 8 bases, with 16 bases left between them. The CDR3 here is CASRATGHGEAFF. The CDR3 DNA sequence: TGTGCCAGCAGGGCTACAGGACATGGCGAAGCTTTCTTT.

The rearrangement links TRBV5-1 to TRBJ1-3; D remains ambiguous. This CDR3 is 16 amino acids long. Germline CDR1 SGHRS, CDR2 YFSETQ. Trimming took 0 bases from V and 0 from J, leaving 10 bases between them. The CDR3 nucleotides read TGCGCCAGCAGCTTGGGGGCCAAGAGCTCTGGAAACACCATATATTTT. It yields the protein CASSLGAKSSGNTIYF.

This clone turned up a few times. The rearrangement uses TRBV18 and TRBJ1-2; 7 nucleotides match TRBD1. J gave up 2 bases and V 3 bases, and 15 bases lay outside the gene matches. Germline V gives CDR1 KGHSH, CDR2 LQKENI. This CDR3 comprises 18 residues. CDR3 DNA: TGTGCCAGCTCACCGCTGACAGGGTCCTCGGGAGTCAACTATGGCTACACCTTC. As protein: CASSPLTGSSGVNYGYTF.

This clone showed up just a few times. The gene calls are TRBV5-1 and TRBJ2-1; perhaps D is TRBD1 or TRBD2 (7 bases each). The CDR3 is 15 residues long. The germline CDR1 and CDR2 sequences are SGHRS and YFSETQ. V was shortened by 6 bases and J by 1 base, with 14 bases between the two germline ends. The CDR3 nucleotides read TGCGCCAGCACCCCCAGGGGGGGGTCCTACAATGAGCAGTTCTTC. It encodes CASTPRGGSYNEQFF. Full variable domain (rest looked up from reference TRBV5-1 and TRBJ2-1): KAGVTQTPRYLIKTRGQQVTLSCSPISGHRSVSWYQQTPGQGLQFLFEYFSETQRNKGNFPGRFSGRQFSNSRSEMNVSTLELGDSALYLCASTPRGGSYNEQFFGPGTRLTVL.

V is TRBV2 and J is TRBJ1-5; 7 bases are shared with TRBD1. Germline CDR1 and CDR2: SNHLY and FYNNEI. V was clipped by 7 bases and J by 2 bases; unmatched bases: 5. The CDR3 is 14 residues long. CDR3 coding DNA: TGTGCCAGCATTACAGGGGAAGGCAATCAGCCCCAGCATTTT. It is translated as CASITGEGNQPQHF.

V and J are TRBV27 and TRBJ2-1; D gene unclear. V was clipped by 5 bases and J by 2 bases, with 4 bases between them. CDR1 and CDR2 (germline): MNHEY, SMNVEV (reference sequence). CDR3 length: 12 amino acids. The CDR3 coding sequence is TGTGCCAGCAGTCTCACCTACAATGAGCAGTTCTTC. Translated, it gives CASSLTYNEQFF.

The chain joins TRBV28 to TRBJ2-7; a weak D match, TRBD1 (5 bases). The CDR3 runs 17 residues. Trimming left V 3 bases short and J 1 base short, with 19 bases between. The germline gives CDR1 MDHEN, CDR2 SYDVKM. This chain's CDR3 is CASSFDEGAGRSYEQYF. CDR3 DNA sequence: TGTGCCAGCAGTTTTGACGAAGGGGCAGGACGATCCTACGAGCAGTACTTC.

V usage is TRBV19 and J usage is TRBJ2-3; D might be TRBD1 (6 bases). Trimming removed 10 bases at V and 2 bases at J, with 10 bases between. CDR1 and CDR2 from the germline V gene are LNHDA and SQIVND (reference sequence). This CDR3 is built from 12 residues. CDR3 sequence (DNA): TGTGCCACAGGGGTGATCACAGATACGCAGTATTTT. Residues: CATGVITDTQYF.

The rearrangement joins TRBV11-2 to TRBJ2-1; 14 bases match TRBD2. The CDR3 is 16 amino acids. V trimming: 4 bases; J trimming: 7 bases; junction bases outside the gene matches: 6. Germline assignment: CDR1 SGHAT and CDR2 FQNNGV. The CDR3 nucleotides are TGTGCCAGCAGCTCGACCGGGACTAGCGGGAGTAATGAGCAGTTCTTC. Translating gives CASSSTGTSGSNEQFF.

The chain recombines TRBV28 with TRBJ1-2, with TRBD1 matching over 7 bases. V lost 6 bases to trimming and J lost 6 bases; unmatched junction nucleotides: 4. Germline assignment: CDR1 MDHEN and CDR2 SYDVKM. The CDR3 has 12 amino acids. CDR3 sequence: CASSAGTDGYTF. In DNA form, the CDR3 reads TGTGCCAGCAGCGCGGGGACAGATGGCTACACCTTC.

The chain links TRBV9 to TRBJ1-1; D not resolved. This CDR3 region has 12 residues. The V gene's germline CDR1 is SGDLS and CDR2 YYNGEE. Trimming stripped 4 bases from V and 2 bases from J, with 6 bases between. The CDR3 bases are TGTGCCAGCAGCACACCAAACACTGAAGCTTTCTTT. This sequence encodes CASSTPNTEAFF. Complete variable domain (other parts from reference TRBV9 and TRBJ1-1): DSGVTQTPKHLITATGQRVTLRCSPRSGDLSVYWYQQSLDQGLQFLIQYYNGEERAKGNILERFSAQQFPDLHSELNLSSLELGDSALYFCASSTPNTEAFFGQGTRLTVV.